Below, 28 T cell receptor beta chains from the same sample are listed, as sequenced in a study of T-cell memory formation after mild COVID-19. TCRdb reprocessed the 5' RACE reads via MiXCR and lists one record per CDR3 protein. The sample has about 450,000 distinct CDR3 sequences, about 22% seen once. The source material was PBMCs or a T cell subset sorted from them (not recorded which). These receptors came from an adult woman who had mild COVID-19 (a few samples of this study predate the infection). Cell type and time point are not known.

Judged by abundance, this clonotype is medium-sized (0.01 to 0.1%). The rearrangement joins TRBV7-6 to TRBJ2-3; TRBD1 aligns across 8 bases. The CDR3 extends over 19 amino acids. V shed 5 bases, J shed 1 base, and the junction held 17 bases outside the gene matches. Germline CDR1 is SGHVS and CDR2 is FNYEAQ. CDR3 coding DNA: TGTGCCAGCAGCCCACTAGCAACTACAGGGGGACAGGGCACAGATACGCAGTATTTT. It yields the protein CASSPLATTGGQGTDTQYF.

In its sample, this clonotype was seen many times. This chain links TRBV6-5 with TRBJ2-7; the D is unclear. Germline CDR1 and CDR2: MNHEY and SVGAGI. Trimming took off 4 bases at V and 6 bases at J, with 7 bases between the two ends. CDR3 length equals 11 residues. This CDR3 reads CASSFGSEQYF. The CDR3, as DNA: TGTGCCAGCAGTTTCGGAAGCGAGCAGTACTTC.

This clonotype was found a few times. The chain employs TRBV5-1 and TRBJ1-1; maybe TRBD1 (6 bases). Germline CDR1 SGHRS, CDR2 YFSETQ. V gave up 3 bases and J gave up 5 bases, with 14 bases separating them. The CDR3 has 14 amino acids. The CDR3 region is CASSSRTAKTEAFF. In DNA form, the CDR3 reads TGCGCCAGCAGCTCTCGGACAGCGAAAACTGAAGCTTTCTTT.

This chain joins TRBV24-1 and TRBJ2-5; 7 nucleotides line up with TRBD2. V lost 3 bases and J lost 2; bases outside the gene matches: 5. The germline CDR1 and CDR2 sequences are KGHDR and SFDVKD. This CDR3 region has 15 residues. The CDR3 coding sequence is TGTGCCACCAGTGATCCCCAGCGGGGTCAAGAGACCCAGTACTTC. It encodes CATSDPQRGQETQYF.

The chain is built from TRBV7-3 and TRBJ2-1; 8 bases match TRBD2. Germline loops: CDR1 SGHTA, CDR2 FQGTGA. Trimming at V came to 5 bases and at J to 6 bases, leaving 9 bases not matched to a gene. The CDR3 loop spans 15 amino acids. CDR3 coding DNA: TGTGCCAGCAGCGGACCCGGGACTAGTCGCAATGAGCAGTTCTTC. It translates to CASSGPGTSRNEQFF.

The sample holds a few counts of this clonotype. This sequence joins TRBV18 and TRBJ2-1, with 12 bases fitting TRBD2. CDR3 size: 15 residues. The V gene's germline CDR1 is KGHSH and CDR2 LQKENI. With 5 bases clipped from V and 6 bases from J, the junction kept 5 bases outside the gene matches. CDR3 residues: CASSSPGLAGNEQFF. CDR3 nucleotide sequence: TGTGCCAGCTCATCCCCGGGACTAGCGGGCAATGAGCAGTTCTTC. The full variable domain, completed using reference TRBV18 and TRBJ2-1, is NAGVMQNPRHLVRRRGQEARLRCSPMKGHSHVYWYRQLPEEGLKFMVYLQKENIIDESGMPKERFSAEFPKEGPSILRIQQVVRGDSAAYFCASSSPGLAGNEQFFGPGTRLTVL.

This clonotype was seen a few times. The chain is built from TRBV25-1 and TRBJ2-3; perhaps TRBD2 as D (6 bases). The CDR3 is 17 residues long. Germline V lookup: CDR1 MGHDK, CDR2 SYGVNS. The V gene lost 4 bases and the J gene lost 4 bases, with 21 bases spanning the gap. The CDR3 nucleotides read TGTGCCAGCAGTGCCCGCTCGGGCTACTGGGGGGCAGATACGCAGTATTTT. Translating it yields CASSARSGYWGADTQYF.

This clonotype was detected ten times or more. The rearrangement links TRBV4-3 to TRBJ2-6; 9 bases align to TRBD2. The CDR3 has 16 residues. With V trimmed by 6 bases and J by 4 bases, 7 bases remained unmatched. CDR1 LGHNA and CDR2 YSLEER come from the germline V gene. CDR3 residues: CASSQQRGAGANVLTF. In DNA form, the CDR3 reads TGCGCCAGCAGTCAGCAGCGGGGGGCCGGGGCCAACGTCCTGACTTTC.

The table lists this clonotype with a few counts. This chain connects TRBV11-3 to TRBJ2-1; D unclear. V lost 5 bases to trimming and J lost 3 bases, with 11 bases between them. Germline assignment: CDR1 SGHNT and CDR2 YENEEA. This CDR3 region has 14 residues. The CDR3 reads CASSLTAVYNEQFF. DNA of the CDR3: TGTGCCAGCAGCCTCACCGCGGTCTACAATGAGCAGTTCTTC.

The chain couples TRBV9 to TRBJ1-1; D is uncertain. This CDR3 contains 17 residues. In germline, CDR1 is SGDLS, CDR2 YYNGEE. Trimming pared 0 bases from V and 2 bases from J, leaving 17 bases between. The CDR3 is CASSVEKGSPPNTEAFF. The CDR3 region has the DNA TGTGCCAGCAGCGTAGAGAAGGGAAGCCCTCCTAACACTGAAGCTTTCTTT.

This clonotype was seen a handful of times. The chain joins TRBV7-2 to TRBJ2-7, with 7 bases aligning to TRBD1. Germline CDR1 reads SGHTA; CDR2 reads FQGNSA. After removal of 3 bases from V and 0 bases from J, the junction contained 5 bases not matched to a gene. This CDR3 comprises 15 residues. The DNA of the CDR3 is TGTGCCAGCAGCTTGTCGACAGGGAGCTCCTACGAGCAGTACTTC. Its protein product is CASSLSTGSSYEQYF.

This clonotype was observed a few times. The V and J genes are TRBV5-1 and TRBJ2-1; 8 bases are a match to TRBD2. The V gene's germline CDR1 is SGHRS and CDR2 YFSETQ. The CDR3 extends over 15 amino acids. V shed 4 bases, J shed 9 bases, and the junction held 12 bases outside the gene matches. CDR3 residues: CASSPYSGIGREQFF. CDR3 in DNA: TGCGCCAGCAGCCCCTATAGCGGGATAGGCCGTGAGCAGTTCTTC.

The J gene is TRBJ1-2, the V gene TRBV11-2, with D tentatively TRBD1 (5 bases). Trimming took 5 bases from V and 2 from J, leaving 12 bases between them. Germline-derived CDR1 and CDR2 are SGHAT and FQNNGV. The CDR3 extends over 14 amino acids. The DNA of the CDR3 is TGTGCCAGCAGCGCCTTAGACAGAAACTATGGCTACACCTTC. It yields the protein CASSALDRNYGYTF.

V gene TRBV5-1 combines with J gene TRBJ2-7, with a possible D match to TRBD2 (6 bases). The length of the CDR3 is 14 residues. V was clipped by 5 bases and J by 4 bases, with 16 bases between them. The germline V gene encodes CDR1 SGHRS and CDR2 YFSETQ. The CDR3: CASSVWGELYEQYF. CDR3 nucleotide sequence: TGCGCCAGCAGTGTTTGGGGGGAACTGTACGAGCAGTACTTC. The full variable domain, with the rest looked up from reference TRBV5-1 and TRBJ2-7, is KAGVTQTPRYLIKTRGQQVTLSCSPISGHRSVSWYQQTPGQGLQFLFEYFSETQRNKGNFPGRFSGRQFSNSRSEMNVSTLELGDSALYLCASSVWGELYEQYFGPGTRLTVT.

This clonotype was picked up a small number of times. The rearrangement uses TRBV12-3 or TRBV12-4 and TRBJ2-1; D tentatively reads TRBD1 or TRBD2 (5 bases each). V dropped 1 base and J dropped 9 bases, with 19 bases sitting between them. The CDR3 runs 16 residues. CDR3 amino acids: CASSLGDGRHRLEQFF. The CDR3 region has the DNA TGTGCCAGCAGTTTAGGGGACGGCCGGCATCGACTTGAGCAGTTCTTC.

In this sample, this clonotype turned up a few times. The rearrangement links TRBV6-2 or TRBV6-3 to TRBJ2-1; D is undetermined. The V end lost 4 bases, the J end lost 8 bases, and 6 bases lay between the germline ends. The germline gives CDR1 MNHEY, CDR2 SVGEGT. The CDR3 runs 11 residues. The chain's CDR3 is CASSSFYEQFF. CDR3 nucleotide sequence: TGTGCCAGCAGTTCCTTCTATGAGCAGTTCTTC.

V is TRBV15 and J is TRBJ2-1; 7 bases fit TRBD1. The CDR3 covers 13 residues. V shed 4 bases and J 5 bases; nucleotides not matched to a gene: 2. CDR1 is LNHNV, CDR2 YYDKDF, per germline (reference sequence). CDR3 sequence reads: CATSTGQHNEQFF. For the CDR3, the DNA is TGTGCCACCAGCACGGGACAGCACAATGAGCAGTTCTTC.

This chain joins TRBV12-3 or TRBV12-4 and TRBJ2-7, with 11 bases lining up with TRBD2. This CDR3 has 16 amino acids. J was trimmed by 4 bases and V by 1 base; bases with no gene match: 6. The chain's CDR3 is CASSLVTSGSMYEQYF. Here the CDR3 DNA reads TGTGCCAGCAGTTTAGTTACTAGCGGGAGTATGTACGAGCAGTACTTC.

This chain links TRBV30 with TRBJ1-6; D not certain. This CDR3 is 13 amino acids long. V lost 3 bases, J lost 11 bases, and 14 bases lay in between. Per the germline V gene, CDR1 is GTSNPN and CDR2 is SVGIG (reference sequence). For the CDR3, the DNA is TGTGCCTGGAGGGGCAGTTGGGAAACACCCCTCCACTTT. Amino acids: CAWRGSWETPLHF.

In this sample, this clonotype turned up a few times. The chain has TRBV7-9 and TRBJ2-3, with D possibly TRBD1 on 6 matching bases. This CDR3 contains 17 residues. Germline CDR1 reads SEHNR; CDR2 reads FQNEAQ (reference sequence). Trimming pared 2 bases from V and 2 bases from J, leaving 17 bases between. CDR3 bases: TGTGCCAGCAGCTTACCCACAGGGCCCCCACACACAGATACGCAGTATTTT. Protein sequence: CASSLPTGPPHTDTQYF. The full variable domain, completed using reference TRBV7-9 and TRBJ2-3, is DTGVSQNPRHKITKRGQNVTFRCDPISEHNRLYWYRQTLGQGPEFLTYFQNEAQLEKSRLLSDRFSAERPKGSFSTLEIQRTEQGDSAMYLCASSLPTGPPHTDTQYFGPGTRLTVL.

This clonotype was observed a few times. This CDR3 reads CASSPLTGNQPQHF. For the CDR3, the DNA is TGTGCCAGCTCACCTTTAACAGGGAACCAGCCCCAGCATTTT. The gene calls are TRBV18 and TRBJ1-5; D is possibly TRBD1 (6 bases). The germline V and J ends were trimmed by 3 bases and 7 bases, with 13 bases remaining between them. Germline V CDR1 and CDR2: KGHSH, LQKENI. This CDR3 contains 14 residues.

This clonotype was counted only a few times. The rearrangement uses TRBV9 and TRBJ1-1; TRBD1 matches at 7 bases. The CDR3 contains 14 residues. Germline values: CDR1 SGDLS, CDR2 YYNGEE. V lost 3 bases, J lost 4 bases, and 6 bases stayed unmatched. The CDR3 DNA is TGTGCCAGCAGCGATACAGGGGACGCCACTGAAGCTTTCTTT. Protein product: CASSDTGDATEAFF.

The rearrangement joins TRBV29-1 to TRBJ1-1; maybe TRBD1 (6 bases). Trimming stripped 4 bases from V and 6 bases from J, with 12 bases between. This CDR3 is 12 amino acids long. The germline V gene has CDR1 SQVTM and CDR2 ANQGSEA. Here the CDR3 reads CSVVMGHAEAFF. The CDR3 DNA reads as TGCAGCGTTGTCATGGGACATGCTGAAGCTTTCTTT.

This clonotype occurred many times. This chain links TRBV10-3 with TRBJ2-5; 11 bases map to TRBD2. CDR1 ENHRY and CDR2 SYGVKD come from the germline V gene. V trimming: 5 bases; J trimming: 2 bases; junction bases outside the gene matches: 4. The CDR3 is made up of 15 amino acids. CDR3 in DNA: TGTGCCATCAGTTTAGCGGGAGGGTCACAAGAGACCCAGTACTTC. This translates into CAISLAGGSQETQYF.

Only a few counts were recorded for this clonotype. This rearrangement joins TRBV7-9 to TRBJ2-2, with a tentative D call TRBD2 (5 bases). V shed 10 bases and J shed 5 bases, with 17 bases lying between them. Germline CDR1 reads SEHNR; CDR2 reads FQNEAQ (reference sequence). The CDR3 runs 14 residues. CDR3 loop: CATPGPTGTGELFF. For the CDR3, the DNA is TGTGCCACCCCAGGACCCACGGGGACCGGGGAGCTGTTTTTT.

This clonotype occurred a few times. The chain combines TRBV5-1 with TRBJ2-7, with 8 bases matching TRBD2. Trimming cost V 4 bases and J 2 bases; bases outside gene matches: 5. Germline V gene sequence: CDR1 SGHRS, CDR2 YFSETQ. The CDR3 is 14 residues long. The CDR3, as DNA: TGCGCCAGCAGCACTGGACTAGCAGCCTACGAGCAGTACTTC. It is translated as CASSTGLAAYEQYF.

This chain joins TRBV7-9 and TRBJ1-2; a weak D match, TRBD1 (5 bases). The germline V and J ends were trimmed by 7 bases and 8 bases, with 23 bases remaining between them. The CDR3 spans 15 residues. Germline lookup yields CDR1 SEHNR and CDR2 FQNEAQ (reference sequence). CDR3 bases: TGTGCCAGCACCCCAGCACGCAGGGAGGGTAACGGCTACACCTTC. It yields the protein CASTPARREGNGYTF.

This sequence joins TRBV11-2 and TRBJ2-7; 7 bases are a match to TRBD2. Germline lookup yields CDR1 SGHAT and CDR2 FQNNGV. The junction had 8 bases not matched to a gene; V was cut back by 8 bases and J by 4 bases. This CDR3 region has 13 residues. The CDR3 nucleotides are TGTGCCAGCGCTACCGCGGGAGAATACGAGCAGTACTTC. Protein sequence: CASATAGEYEQYF.